This entry describes one T cell receptor beta chain. Study processing details: Estimated nucleated cell counts came from reference gene primer amplification. The protocol was immunoSEQ multiplex PCR, while the TCRdb copy is restricted to in-frame clones and leaves out a portion. That table gives V, J and clone size, and the DNA gave D and trimming. The sample consists of roughly 200,000 clones, just under 90% of them appearing once. This sample was taken from a study of blood T cell repertoires in COVID-19. Study background: There were acute and convalescent COVID-19 samples, and they came from the United States, Italy and Spain. Sample material is recorded as cDNA or gDNA derived from T cells, B-cell-depleted T cells, or PBMCs.

The CDR3 contains 14 residues. Trimming cost V 1 base and J 6 bases; bases outside gene matches: 2. CDR1 and CDR2 from the germline V gene are LNHNV and YYDKDF (reference sequence). The rearrangement uses TRBV15 and TRBJ2-2; TRBD1 matches 7 bases. Input material: peripheral blood. The receptor was isolated from a woman younger than 35 who had recovered from COVID-19. The CDR3 nucleotides read TGTGCCACCAGCAGAGCCGACAGGGCCGGGGAGCTGTTTTTT. Its translation: CATSRADRAGELFF.